This T cell receptor (beta chain) was sequenced for a study of siplizumab effects on memory and regulatory T cells. The method was immunoSEQ multiplex PCR; TCRdb's version includes in-frame clones alone and lacks a portion of them. This table holds roughly 56,000 clones, around 98% found once. CDR3 length: 11 amino acids. The V end lost 7 bases, the J end lost 5 bases, and 9 bases lay between the germline ends. CDR1 and CDR2 (germline): MNHNY, SVGAGI (reference sequence). This receptor was identified in a human donor in good health. The specimen was naive CD8+ T cells sorted from blood. V and J are TRBV6-6 and TRBJ2-7; D gene unclear. In nucleotides, the CDR3 is TGTGCCAGCAACCAGGCCAACGAGCAGTACTTC. The encoded protein is CASNQANEQYF.